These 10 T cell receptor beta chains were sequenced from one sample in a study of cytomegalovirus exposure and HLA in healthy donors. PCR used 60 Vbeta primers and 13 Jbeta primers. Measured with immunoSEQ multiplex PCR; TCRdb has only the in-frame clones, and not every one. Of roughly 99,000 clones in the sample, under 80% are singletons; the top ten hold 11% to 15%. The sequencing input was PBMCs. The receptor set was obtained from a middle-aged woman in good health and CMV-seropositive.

CDR3: CASSYHIRQGSTGELFF. The DNA of the CDR3 is TGTGCCAGCAGCTACCACATTAGACAGGGTTCTACCGGGGAGCTGTTTTTT. This chain connects TRBV9 to TRBJ2-2; TRBD1 matches 7 bases. Germline loops: CDR1 SGDLS, CDR2 YYNGEE. Trimming cost V 4 bases and J 5 bases; bases outside gene matches: 14. CDR3 length: 17 residues.

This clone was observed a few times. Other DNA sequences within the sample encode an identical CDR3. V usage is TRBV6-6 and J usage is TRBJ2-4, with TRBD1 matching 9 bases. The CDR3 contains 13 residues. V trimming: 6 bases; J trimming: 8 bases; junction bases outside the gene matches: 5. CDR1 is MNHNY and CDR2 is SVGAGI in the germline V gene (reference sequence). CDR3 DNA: TGTGCCAGCAGCCGGGACAGGGATGACATTCAGTACTTC. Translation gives CASSRDRDDIQYF.

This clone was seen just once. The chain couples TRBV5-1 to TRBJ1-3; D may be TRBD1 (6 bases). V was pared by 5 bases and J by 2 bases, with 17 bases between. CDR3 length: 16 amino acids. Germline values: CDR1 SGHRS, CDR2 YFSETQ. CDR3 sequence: CASSQNQGHPGNTIYF. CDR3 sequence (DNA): TGCGCCAGCAGTCAAAATCAGGGGCACCCTGGAAACACCATATATTTT.

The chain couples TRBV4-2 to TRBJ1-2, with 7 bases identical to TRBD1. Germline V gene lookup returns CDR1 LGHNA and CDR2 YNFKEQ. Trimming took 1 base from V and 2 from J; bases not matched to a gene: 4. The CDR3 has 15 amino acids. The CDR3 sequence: CASSQAGGTNYGYTF. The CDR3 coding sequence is TGTGCCAGCAGCCAAGCAGGGGGTACAAACTATGGCTACACCTTC.

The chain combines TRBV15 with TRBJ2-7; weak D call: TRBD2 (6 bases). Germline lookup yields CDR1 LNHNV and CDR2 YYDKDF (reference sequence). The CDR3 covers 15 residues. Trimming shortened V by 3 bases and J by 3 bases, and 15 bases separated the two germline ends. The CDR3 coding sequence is TGTGCCACCAGCAGGGGCTCGGGGGTTGGCTACGAGCAGTACTTC. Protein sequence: CATSRGSGVGYEQYF. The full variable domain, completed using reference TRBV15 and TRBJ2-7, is DAMVIQNPRYQVTQFGKPVTLSCSQTLNHNVMYWYQQKSSQAPKLLFHYYDKDFNNEADTPDNFQSRRPNTSFCFLDIRSPGLGDTAMYLCATSRGSGVGYEQYFGPGTRLTVT.

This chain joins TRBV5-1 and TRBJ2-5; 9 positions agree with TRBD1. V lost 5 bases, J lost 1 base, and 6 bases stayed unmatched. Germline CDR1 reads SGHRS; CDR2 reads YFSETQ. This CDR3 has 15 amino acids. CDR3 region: CASSITGQGQETQYF. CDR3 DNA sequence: TGCGCCAGCAGTATTACGGGACAGGGCCAAGAGACCCAGTACTTC.

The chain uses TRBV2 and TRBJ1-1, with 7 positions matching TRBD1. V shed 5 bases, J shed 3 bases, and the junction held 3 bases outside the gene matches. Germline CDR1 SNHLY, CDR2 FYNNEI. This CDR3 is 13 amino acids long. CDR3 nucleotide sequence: TGTGCCAGCAGTACTACAGGGGACACTGAAGCTTTCTTT. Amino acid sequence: CASSTTGDTEAFF.

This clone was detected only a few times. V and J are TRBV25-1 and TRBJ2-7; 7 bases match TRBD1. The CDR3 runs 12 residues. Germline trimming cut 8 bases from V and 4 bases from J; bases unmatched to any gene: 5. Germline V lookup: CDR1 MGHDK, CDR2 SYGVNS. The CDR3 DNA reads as TGTGCCAGCTCTGGACAGGTTTACGAGCAGTACTTC. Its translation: CASSGQVYEQYF.

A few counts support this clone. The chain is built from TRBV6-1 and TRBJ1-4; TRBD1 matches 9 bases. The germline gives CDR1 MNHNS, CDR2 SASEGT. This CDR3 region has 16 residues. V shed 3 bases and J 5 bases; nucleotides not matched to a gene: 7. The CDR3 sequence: CASSEKQGAGNEKLFF. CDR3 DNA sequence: TGTGCCAGCAGTGAGAAACAGGGGGCCGGGAATGAAAAACTGTTTTTT.

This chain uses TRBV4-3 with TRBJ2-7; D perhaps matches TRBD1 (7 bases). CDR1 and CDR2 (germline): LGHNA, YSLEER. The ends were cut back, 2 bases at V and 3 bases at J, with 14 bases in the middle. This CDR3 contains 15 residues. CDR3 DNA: TGCGCCAGCAGCCAATTTCGTCAGGGGGGCTACGAGCAGTACTTC. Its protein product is CASSQFRQGGYEQYF.